Below, one TCR beta chain is given with its context. Antigen unknown. These data originate in a study of cytomegalovirus exposure and HLA in healthy donors. Study-wide results and limits: Follow-up analysis seemed to connect common viral pathogens with several of the most significant clusters identified.

Both 60 Vbeta primers and 13 Jbeta primers went into the PCR. The table came from immunoSEQ multiplex PCR; TCRdb's copy has only in-frame clones and leaves some out. The sample lists approximately 130,000 clones, more than 70% occurring once. This CDR3 is built from 12 residues. The V end was cut by 3 bases, the J end by 9 bases, with 7 bases between. Germline lookup yields CDR1 SGHDT and CDR2 YYEEEE. This receptor was taken from a woman younger than 45 in good health and CMV-seropositive. Sequenced: PBMCs. This rearrangement joins TRBV5-6 to TRBJ1-6, with D uncertain. In DNA form, the CDR3 reads TGTGCCAGCAGCTCCCTAGGTTCACCCCTCCACTTT. Translating it yields CASSSLGSPLHF.